The rows below give T cell receptor beta chains drawn from one sample of a study of radiotherapy plus CTLA-4 blockade in lung cancer. Clones were read by immunoSEQ multiplex PCR, and TCRdb kept only the in-frame ones, dropping some. The sample shows about 38,000 clones, about 70% of them seen only once. The sequencing used peripheral blood, collected from a patient treated with radiotherapy plus ipilimumab. The receptors here all came from a human donor with non-small cell lung cancer who had stable disease on radiotherapy plus ipilimumab. The CDR3 runs from the conserved cysteine through the conserved F or W. Fields, in order: clone size, J gene, D gene, V gene, CDR3 DNA, CDR3 protein. The D gene is left open where the match is weak. Size is omitted from some rows. Given values are once, few, many or a class for expanded clones.

- | TRBJ1-4 | - | TRBV28 | TGTGCCAGCCAGTGGGGGGATGGAAAACTGTTTTTT | CASQWGDGKLFF
- | TRBJ2-3 | TRBD1 | TRBV25-1 | TGTGCCAGCAGTGAAACAATGGACAGGGGGAGCACAGATACGCAGTATTTT | CASSETMDRGSTDTQYF
- | TRBJ1-2 | TRBD1 | TRBV27 | TGTGCCAGCAGTGCAGGGACAGGTTACTATGGCTACACCTTC | CASSAGTGYYGYTF
medium-sized | TRBJ2-7 | TRBD1 | TRBV6-1 | TGTGCCAGCAGGACAGGGGCCTACGAGCAGTACTTC | CASRTGAYEQYF
few | TRBJ1-4 | - | TRBV25-1 | TGTGCCAGCAGTACAATTGGAGGCAGCCTAATGAAGAAACTGTTTTTT | CASSTIGGSLMKKLFF
- | TRBJ1-2 | TRBD1 | TRBV27 | TGTGCCAGCTCAATTAACCAGGGGGCGGGTGGCTACACCTTC | CASSINQGAGGYTF
- | TRBJ1-6 | - | TRBV14 | TGTGCCAGCAGCCTACGGACAGATTCACCCCTCCACTTT | CASSLRTDSPLHF
- | TRBJ1-1 | - | TRBV4-1 | TGCGCCAGCAGCCAAGATTTCAGGGGCACTGAAGCTTTCTTT | CASSQDFRGTEAFF
- | TRBJ1-6 | - | TRBV5-6 | TGTGCCAGCAGCTTGGCCAAGAGCTCCTATAATTCACCCCTCCACTTT | CASSLAKSSYNSPLHF
- | TRBJ1-1 | - | TRBV9 | TGTGCCAGCAGCGTAGAGTCGCTGAACACTGAAGCTTTCTTT | CASSVESLNTEAFF
- | TRBJ1-5 | - | TRBV20-1 | TGCAGTGCCGCAGACGGTCAGCCCCAGCATTTT | CSAADGQPQHF
- | TRBJ2-3 | TRBD1 | TRBV9 | TGTGCCAGCAGCGTCGGGACAGGTGGTGGTTGGGATACGCAGTATTTT | CASSVGTGGGWDTQYF
medium-sized | TRBJ1-5 | - | TRBV7-8 | TGTGCCAGCAGCTTCGGCTCGGGGCTCGGGGATCAGCCCCAGCATTTT | CASSFGSGLGDQPQHF
- | TRBJ2-5 | - | TRBV5-4 | TGTGCCAGCAGCTCAAAACAGGGAAAAGAGACCCAGTACTTC | CASSSKQGKETQYF
few | TRBJ2-3 | TRBD2 | TRBV9 | TGTGCCAGCAGCGTAGGAACTAGCGGGGGCACAGATACGCAGTATTTT | CASSVGTSGGTDTQYF
- | TRBJ2-3 | - | TRBV6-5 | TGTGCCAGCAGCTATAAGCCCTCTAGCACAGATACGCAGTATTTT | CASSYKPSSTDTQYF
- | TRBJ1-2 | TRBD1 | TRBV14 | TGTGCCAGCAGCCCCTCTAGACAGGGGGCATTGACCTATCCTTACGGCTACACCTTC | CASSPSRQGALTYPYGYTF
- | TRBJ1-2 | - | TRBV7-9 | TGTGCCAGCTCCGATCCGGGTCGTATTTATGGCTACACCTTC | CASSDPGRIYGYTF
- | TRBJ2-5 | TRBD2 | TRBV27 | TGTGCCAGCAAAGCGGGGGCCCAAGAGACCCAGTACTTC | CASKAGAQETQYF
- | TRBJ2-1 | TRBD2 | TRBV6-5 | TGTGCCAGCAGTCCTCCGTTAGCGGGATACAATGAGCAGTTCTTC | CASSPPLAGYNEQFF
- | TRBJ1-2 | - | TRBV29-1 | TGCAGCGTTCTGAACAGAACTAACTATGGCTACACCTTC | CSVLNRTNYGYTF
few | TRBJ1-2 | - | TRBV14 | TGTGCCAGCAGCCAAGTGGGAACGGATGGCTACACCTTC | CASSQVGTDGYTF
- | TRBJ2-2 | - | TRBV19 | TGTGCCAGTAGACGGGCAGCCACCGGGGAGCTGTTTTTT | CASRRAATGELFF
- | TRBJ2-7 | - | TRBV7-9 | TGTGCCAGCAGCCCGCAGATTTCCTACGAGCAGTACTTC | CASSPQISYEQYF